These 20 T cell receptor beta chains were sequenced from one sample in a study of regulatory T cells in long-lasting Graves disease. The time point: persistent/refractory GD, antithyroid drugs over 5 years with positive TRAb. The authors made the TCR library using RNA they extracted from PBMCs. For TCR beta, libraries came from iRepertoire HTBI primers and Arm-PCR of CDR3 regions. TCRdb called the multiplex PCR reads again in MiXCR, with one record for every CDR3 protein. The sample shows 700,000 or so distinct CDR3 sequences, 25% to 30% of them seen only once. Here the sequenced sample was peripheral blood mononuclear cells (PBMCs), taken when the disease was refractory, from a patient treated with antithyroid drugs. The receptors here all came from a female donor with Graves disease.

V usage is TRBV30 and J usage is TRBJ1-3, with D possibly TRBD1 on 6 matching bases. Trimming removed 3 bases at V and 2 bases at J, with 8 bases between. Germline-derived CDR1 and CDR2 are GTSNPN and SVGIG (reference sequence). The CDR3 runs 13 residues. The CDR3 reads CAWSGDTGNTIYF. The DNA of the CDR3 is TGTGCCTGGAGCGGGGACACTGGAAACACCATATATTTT.

V gene TRBV30 combines with J gene TRBJ2-7; D is unclear. The CDR3 is 13 residues long. V lost 4 bases and J lost 2, with 12 bases in between. Germline-derived CDR1 and CDR2 are GTSNPN and SVGIG (reference sequence). The CDR3 is CAWMGPTAYEQYF. The CDR3 nucleotides read TGTGCCTGGATGGGCCCAACCGCCTACGAGCAGTACTTC.

The chain joins TRBV7-3 to TRBJ2-2; a weak D match, TRBD2 (6 bases). Germline loops: CDR1 SGHTA, CDR2 FQGTGA. V was pared by 7 bases and J by 7 bases, with 13 bases between. The CDR3 loop spans 13 amino acids. The CDR3 DNA reads as TGTGCCAGCACCTCTAGCGTGAACGGGGAGCTGTTTTTT. Translating gives CASTSSVNGELFF.

This clonotype was detected a few times. The chain recombines TRBV20-1 with TRBJ2-7, with 9 bases identical to TRBD2. The CDR3 runs 14 residues. The germline gives CDR1 DFQATT, CDR2 SNEGSKA (reference sequence). Trimming removed 4 bases from V and 4 bases from J; junction bases left unmatched: 8. CDR3 nucleotides: TGCAGTGCTATGGCGGGACTAGCTCAGTACGAGCAGTACTTC. Protein sequence: CSAMAGLAQYEQYF.

The chain has TRBV18 and TRBJ2-7; the D is unclear. This CDR3 is 16 amino acids long. Per germline, CDR1 KGHSH and CDR2 LQKENI. Trimming left V 1 base short and J 13 bases short, with 26 bases between. CDR3 residues: CASSPRVTPRLPVHYF. The CDR3 DNA follows: TGTGCCAGCTCACCACGGGTTACCCCCCGACTTCCCGTGCATTACTTC.

This clonotype occurred many times. V is TRBV6-1 and J is TRBJ1-5; a possible D gene is TRBD1 (5 bases). The CDR3 sequence is 15 residues long. Germline-derived CDR1 and CDR2 are MNHNS and SASEGT. Trimming took 1 base from V and 6 from J, leaving 13 bases between them. The CDR3 DNA is TGTGCCAGCAGTGAAGGGGGAGGGAGGGGTCAGCCCCAGCATTTT. It codes for CASSEGGGRGQPQHF.

This clonotype was picked up a small number of times. V gene TRBV19 combines with J gene TRBJ1-5, with 8 positions matching TRBD1. Germline V gene data show CDR1 as LNHDA and CDR2 as SQIVND (reference sequence). CDR3 size: 16 residues. Losses at the gene ends were 6 bases for V and 4 bases for J; bases not matched to a gene: 11. The CDR3 spells CASSSIGTGQNQPQHF. CDR3 sequence (DNA): TGTGCCAGTAGCTCAATCGGGACAGGTCAAAATCAGCCCCAGCATTTT.

The V call is TRBV5-5, the J call TRBJ2-7, with 8 positions matching TRBD2. This CDR3 is 13 amino acids long. V lost 2 bases to trimming and J lost 6 bases; unmatched junction nucleotides: 4. Per germline, CDR1 SGHKS and CDR2 YYEKEE (reference sequence). The CDR3 bases are TGTGCCAGCAGCTTTGTCGGGAGGGCCGAGCAGTACTTC. Its translation is CASSFVGRAEQYF. The full variable domain, in which reference TRBV5-5 and TRBJ2-7 provide the parts outside the CDR3, is DAGVTQSPTHLIKTRGQQVTLRCSPISGHKSVSWYQQVLGQGPQFIFQYYEKEERGRGNFPDRFSARQFPNYSSELNVNALLLGDSALYLCASSFVGRAEQYFGPGTRLTVT.

This rearrangement joins TRBV10-3 to TRBJ2-1, with 7 bases identical to TRBD2. V was pared by 4 bases and J by 7 bases, with 13 bases of the junction left unmatched. Germline CDR1 is ENHRY and CDR2 is SYGVKD. The CDR3 covers 16 residues. In DNA, the CDR3 is TGTGCCATCAGTGTGTTTGGGGGGGGAGGTCCGAATGAGCAGTTCTTC. Translating it yields CAISVFGGGGPNEQFF.

This clonotype was seen only a few times. This chain connects TRBV30 to TRBJ1-1; the D is unclear. The CDR3 runs 12 residues. Germline V gene lookup returns CDR1 GTSNPN and CDR2 SVGIG (reference sequence). V lost 1 base and J 0 bases, leaving 3 bases between the germline ends. The CDR3 loop is CAWSAMNTEAFF. In DNA form, the CDR3 reads TGTGCCTGGAGTGCGATGAACACTGAAGCTTTCTTT.

V and J are TRBV6-1 and TRBJ1-2, with a possible D match to TRBD1 (6 bases). Trimming pared 2 bases from V and 3 bases from J, leaving 16 bases between. The CDR3 has 16 residues. CDR1 is MNHNS and CDR2 is SASEGT in the germline V gene. The CDR3 region is CASSELPGGLDYGYTF. Here the CDR3 DNA reads TGTGCCAGCAGTGAATTGCCGGGGGGGCTGGACTATGGCTACACCTTC.

This chain uses TRBV20-1 with TRBJ1-1; no clear D. The V gene's germline CDR1 is DFQATT and CDR2 SNEGSKA (reference sequence). The CDR3 contains 13 residues. V was shortened by 6 bases and J by 1 base, with 12 bases between the two germline ends. CDR3 sequence reads: CSALRGANTEAFF. CDR3 nucleotide sequence: TGCAGTGCCTTACGGGGTGCGAACACTGAAGCTTTCTTT.

The rearrangement uses TRBV2 and TRBJ1-5, with a possible D match to TRBD1 (6 bases). Trimming left V 5 bases short and J 3 bases short, with 17 bases between. The CDR3 is 16 amino acids. CDR1 is SNHLY, CDR2 FYNNEI, per germline. CDR3 amino acids: CASSLAQGLNNQPQHF. The CDR3 DNA sequence: TGTGCCAGCAGTTTAGCGCAGGGGCTTAACAATCAGCCCCAGCATTTT.

The DNA of the CDR3 is TGTGCCAGCGCTCTGGGACCCTACTACGAGCAGTACTTC. Its translation: CASALGPYYEQYF. The chain joins TRBV6-1 to TRBJ2-7, with D possibly being TRBD1 or TRBD2 (5 bases each). Germline loops: CDR1 MNHNS, CDR2 SASEGT. V was trimmed by 8 bases and J by 3 bases, leaving 14 bases between them. There are 13 residues in the CDR3.

This sequence joins TRBV11-2 and TRBJ1-2; D gene ambiguous. CDR3 length: 15 residues. From germline, CDR1 is SGHAT and CDR2 FQNNGV. V was shortened by 5 bases and J by 8 bases, with 21 bases between the two germline ends. The CDR3 loop is CASSIQSHSPGGYTF. Here the CDR3 DNA reads TGTGCCAGCAGCATACAGAGCCACTCCCCGGGGGGCTACACCTTC. Variable domain in full (rest from reference TRBV11-2 and TRBJ1-2): EAGVAQSPRYKIIEKRQSVAFWCNPISGHATLYWYQQILGQGPKLLIQFQNNGVVDDSQLPKDRFSAERLKGVDSTLKIQPAKLEDSAVYLCASSIQSHSPGGYTFGSGTRLTVV.

This clonotype has ten or more counts. The V call is TRBV6-1, the J call TRBJ2-7; 10 positions agree with TRBD2. The CDR3 has 14 residues. Germline CDR1 and CDR2: MNHNS and SASEGT. The junction had 6 bases not matched to a gene; V was cut back by 6 bases and J by 4 bases. DNA for the CDR3: TGTGCCAGCAGCCCTAGCGGGAGACTTTACGAGCAGTACTTC. It specifies CASSPSGRLYEQYF.

The sample holds many counts of this clonotype. V and J are TRBV20-1 and TRBJ2-5, with 8 bases fitting TRBD2. After removal of 3 bases from V and 2 bases from J, the junction contained 8 bases not matched to a gene. The CDR3 runs to 15 residues. Germline-derived CDR1 and CDR2 are DFQATT and SNEGSKA (reference sequence). The CDR3 nucleotides are TGCAGTGCTAGCATTGATAGCGGGACACAAGAGACCCAGTACTTC. Residues: CSASIDSGTQETQYF.

The V gene is TRBV7-2, the J gene TRBJ1-4; D might be TRBD1 (6 bases). The CDR3 has 15 amino acids. The V gene lost 1 base and the J gene lost 8 bases, with 14 bases spanning the gap. The V gene's germline CDR1 is SGHTA and CDR2 FQGNSA. As DNA, the CDR3 is TGTGCCAGCAGCTTAGATCAGGGGTTTGGCGAAAAACTGTTTTTT. Residues: CASSLDQGFGEKLFF.

This clonotype has more than one count but fewer than ten. The chain carries TRBV28 and TRBJ1-1, with D possibly matching TRBD1 (6 bases). The V end lost 6 bases, the J end lost 1 base, and 15 bases lay between the germline ends. Germline V CDR1 and CDR2: MDHEN, SYDVKM. CDR3 length: 15 amino acids. CDR3 loop: CASSRSGTKNTEAFF. CDR3 coding DNA: TGTGCCAGCAGCCGATCCGGGACAAAGAACACTGAAGCTTTCTTT.

The genes are TRBV29-1 and TRBJ2-7, with 7 positions matching TRBD2. CDR1 and CDR2 from the germline V gene are SQVTM and ANQGSEA. There are 13 residues in the CDR3. The J segment lost 7 bases and the V segment lost 7 bases, leaving 13 bases of the junction unmatched. DNA for the CDR3: TGCAGCGGGGGAGGGGATGGGGCCGGAGAGCAGTACTTC. Amino acids: CSGGGDGAGEQYF.